Below, 5 T cell receptor beta chains from the same sample are listed, as sequenced in a study of blood T cell repertoires in COVID-19. Assay used: immunoSEQ multiplex PCR; TCRdb lists only in-frame clones, some missing. The sample lists about 400,000 clones; 75% to 90% were seen once. The sequenced sample was peripheral blood. The receptors originated from a woman aged 55-69 years with COVID-19, enrolled during active disease.

The chain carries TRBV7-8 and TRBJ2-7; 9 nucleotides line up with TRBD1. The V gene end was trimmed by 1 base and the J gene end by 3 bases; junction bases not matched to a gene: 7. Germline loops: CDR1 SGHVS, CDR2 FQNEAQ. There are 16 residues in the CDR3. CDR3 protein: CASSLVTGGANYEQYF. DNA for the CDR3: TGTGCCAGCAGCTTAGTCACAGGGGGCGCTAACTACGAGCAGTACTTC.

The rearrangement uses TRBV5-1 and TRBJ2-3; 10 bases are shared with TRBD2. V lost 4 bases and J lost 3; bases outside the gene matches: 5. The CDR3 is 15 amino acids. Germline V gene sequence: CDR1 SGHRS, CDR2 YFSETQ. As DNA, the CDR3 is TGCGCCAGCAGCCACCAGCGGGGGGGGACAGATACGCAGTATTTT. Translation gives CASSHQRGGTDTQYF. Full variable domain (remainder filled in from reference TRBV5-1 and TRBJ2-3): KAGVTQTPRYLIKTRGQQVTLSCSPISGHRSVSWYQQTPGQGLQFLFEYFSETQRNKGNFPGRFSGRQFSNSRSEMNVSTLELGDSALYLCASSHQRGGTDTQYFGPGTRLTVL.

In its sample, this clone was seen once. The chain recombines TRBV13 with TRBJ2-7, with 8 bases identical to TRBD2. Germline V gene lookup returns CDR1 PRHDT and CDR2 FYEKMQ (reference sequence). V lost 5 bases, J lost 4 bases, and 4 bases stayed unmatched. The CDR3 length is 13 residues. As DNA, the CDR3 is TGTGCCAGCAGCGAGCGGGGGCAGTACGAGCAGTACTTC. Its translation: CASSERGQYEQYF.

In its sample, this clone was seen once. Here the CDR3 DNA reads TGTGCCAGCGGGGGATCCCCTGGGGAGGGCAATCAGCCCCAGCATTTT. Translated, it gives CASGGSPGEGNQPQHF. The V gene is TRBV2, the J gene TRBJ1-5; a possible D gene is TRBD1 (5 bases). The germline V gene has CDR1 SNHLY and CDR2 FYNNEI. The CDR3 spans 16 residues. Trimming pared 8 bases from V and 2 bases from J, leaving 19 bases between.

The rearrangement joins TRBV3-1 (or the pseudogene TRBV3-2) to TRBJ1-3; D gene unclear. The CDR3 runs to 15 residues. Per germline, CDR1 LGHDT and CDR2 YNNKEL (reference sequence). The V and J ends lost 0 bases and 0 bases respectively, with 6 bases between them. CDR3 sequence reads: CASSQDPGSGNTIYF. For the CDR3, the DNA is TGTGCCAGCAGCCAAGATCCCGGCTCTGGAAACACCATATATTTT.